This T cell receptor (beta chain) was sequenced in a study of CD8 T cells in ankylosing spondylitis. One entry per CDR3 protein, called by TCRdb with MiXCR from the 5' RACE reads. The profile shows a few hundred thousand distinct CDR3 sequences, roughly an eighth of them singletons. V lost 3 bases, J lost 2 bases, and 1 base stayed unmatched. There are 14 residues in the CDR3. Germline V gene data show CDR1 as ENHRY and CDR2 as SYGVKD. Remarks on this clonotype: The antigen is not known.

Findings and caveats of the study: There was a TCR beta motif, made of 7 to 9 highly homologous variants, that appeared characteristic of ankylosing spondylitis blood.

The chain employs TRBV10-3 and TRBJ1-5, with TRBD1 matching over 7 bases. The sequencing sample was made of blood, either unsorted or a sorted T cell fraction (not recorded which). The TCR sequence derives from a male donor with ankylosing spondylitis. This CDR3 reads CAISEDRGNQPQHF. The CDR3 DNA reads TGTGCCATCAGTGAAGACAGGGGCAATCAGCCCCAGCATTTT.